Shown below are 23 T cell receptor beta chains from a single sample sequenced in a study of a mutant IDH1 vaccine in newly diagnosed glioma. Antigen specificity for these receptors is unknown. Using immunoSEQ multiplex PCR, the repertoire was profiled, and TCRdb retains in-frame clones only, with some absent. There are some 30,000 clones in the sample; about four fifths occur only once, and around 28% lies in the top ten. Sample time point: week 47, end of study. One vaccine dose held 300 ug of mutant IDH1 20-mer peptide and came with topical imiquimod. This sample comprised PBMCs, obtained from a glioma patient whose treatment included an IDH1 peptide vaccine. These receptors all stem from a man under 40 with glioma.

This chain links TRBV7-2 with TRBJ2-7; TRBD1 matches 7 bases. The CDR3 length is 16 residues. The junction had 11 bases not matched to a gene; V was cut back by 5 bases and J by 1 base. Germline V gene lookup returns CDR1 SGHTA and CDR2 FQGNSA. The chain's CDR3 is CASSTRGRGSSYEQYF. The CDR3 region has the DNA TGTGCCAGCAGCACCCGGGGCAGGGGGAGTTCCTACGAGCAGTACTTC.

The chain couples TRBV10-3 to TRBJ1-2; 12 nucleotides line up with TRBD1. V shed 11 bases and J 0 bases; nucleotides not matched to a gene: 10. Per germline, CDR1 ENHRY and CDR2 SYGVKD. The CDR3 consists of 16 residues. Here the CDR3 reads CASETGTGGSNYGYTF. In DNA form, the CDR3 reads TGTGCCTCAGAAACCGGGACAGGGGGCTCTAACTATGGCTACACCTTC.

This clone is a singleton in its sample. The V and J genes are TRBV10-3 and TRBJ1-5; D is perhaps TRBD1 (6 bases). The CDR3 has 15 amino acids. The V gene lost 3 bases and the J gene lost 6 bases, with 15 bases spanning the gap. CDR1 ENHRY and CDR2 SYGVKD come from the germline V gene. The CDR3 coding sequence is TGTGCCATCAGTGACACAGGGACAAGTGGTCAGCCCCAGCATTTT. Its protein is CAISDTGTSGQPQHF.

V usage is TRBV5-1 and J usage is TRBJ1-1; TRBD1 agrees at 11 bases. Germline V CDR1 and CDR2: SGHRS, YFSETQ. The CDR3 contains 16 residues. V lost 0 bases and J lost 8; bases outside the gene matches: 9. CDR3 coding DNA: TGCGCCAGCAGCTTGGTAGGGACAGGGGGATCACGAGAAGCTTTCTTT. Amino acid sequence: CASSLVGTGGSREAFF.

The CDR3, as DNA: TGTGCCAGCAAGAGCAGCACAGATACGCAGTATTTT. It specifies CASKSSTDTQYF. V is TRBV6-5 and J is TRBJ2-3; D call uncertain. This CDR3 spans 12 amino acids. Per the germline V gene, CDR1 is MNHEY and CDR2 is SVGAGI. V was shortened by 7 bases and J by 0 bases, with 5 bases between the two germline ends.

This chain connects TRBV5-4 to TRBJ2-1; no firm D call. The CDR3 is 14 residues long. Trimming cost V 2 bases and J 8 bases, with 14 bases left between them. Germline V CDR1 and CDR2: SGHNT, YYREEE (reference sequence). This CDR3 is CASSLRQRSDEQFF. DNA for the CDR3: TGTGCCAGCAGCTTACGGCAGAGGTCGGATGAGCAGTTCTTC.

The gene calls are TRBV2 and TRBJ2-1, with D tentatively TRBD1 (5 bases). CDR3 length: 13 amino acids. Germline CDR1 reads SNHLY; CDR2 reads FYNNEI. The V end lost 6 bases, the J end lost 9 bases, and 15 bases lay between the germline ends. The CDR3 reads CASSTDTFIEQFF. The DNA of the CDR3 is TGTGCCAGCAGCACGGACACTTTTATTGAGCAGTTCTTC.

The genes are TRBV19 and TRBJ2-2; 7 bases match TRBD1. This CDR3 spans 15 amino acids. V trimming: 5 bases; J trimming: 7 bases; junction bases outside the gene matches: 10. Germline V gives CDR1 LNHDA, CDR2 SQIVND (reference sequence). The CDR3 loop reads CASSPRQGSLGELFF. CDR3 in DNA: TGTGCCAGTAGTCCCCGACAGGGAAGTCTCGGGGAGCTGTTTTTT.

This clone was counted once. DNA for the CDR3: TGCGCCAGCAGTTTAGCGGGGGGCACAGATACGCAGTATTTT. Translating it yields CASSLAGGTDTQYF. The chain combines TRBV10-1 with TRBJ2-3; TRBD2 agrees at 9 bases. This CDR3 has 14 amino acids. Germline CDR1 reads WNHNN; CDR2 reads SYGVQD (reference sequence). The junction had 1 base not matched to a gene; V was cut back by 5 bases and J by 1 base.

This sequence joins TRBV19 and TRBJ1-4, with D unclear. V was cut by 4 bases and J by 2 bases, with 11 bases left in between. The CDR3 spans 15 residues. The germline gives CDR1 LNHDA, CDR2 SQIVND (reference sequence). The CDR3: CASSTRTATNEKLFF. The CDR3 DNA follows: TGTGCCAGTAGTACCCGGACGGCTACTAATGAAAAACTGTTTTTT.

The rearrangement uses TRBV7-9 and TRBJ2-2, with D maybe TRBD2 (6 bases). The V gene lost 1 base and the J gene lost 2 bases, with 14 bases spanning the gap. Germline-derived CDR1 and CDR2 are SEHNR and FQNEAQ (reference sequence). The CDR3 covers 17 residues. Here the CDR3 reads CASSLVWGLDNTGELFF. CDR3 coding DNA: TGTGCCAGCAGCTTAGTATGGGGACTCGACAACACCGGGGAGCTGTTTTTT.

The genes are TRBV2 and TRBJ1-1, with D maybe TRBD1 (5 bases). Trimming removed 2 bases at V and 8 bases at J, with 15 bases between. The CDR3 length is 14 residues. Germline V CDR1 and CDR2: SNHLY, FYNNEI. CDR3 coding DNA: TGTGCCAGCAGTGAAAGTAGGGGCCTTGGGGAAGCTTTCTTT. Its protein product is CASSESRGLGEAFF.

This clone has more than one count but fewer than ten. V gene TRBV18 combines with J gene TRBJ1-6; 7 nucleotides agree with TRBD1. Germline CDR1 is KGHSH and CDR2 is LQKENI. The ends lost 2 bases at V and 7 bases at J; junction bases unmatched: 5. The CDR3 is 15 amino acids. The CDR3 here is CASSPSQGSNSPLHF. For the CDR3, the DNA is TGTGCCAGCTCACCATCACAGGGGTCGAATTCACCCCTCCACTTT. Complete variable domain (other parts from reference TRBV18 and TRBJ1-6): NAGVMQNPRHLVRRRGQEARLRCSPMKGHSHVYWYRQLPEEGLKFMVYLQKENIIDESGMPKERFSAEFPKEGPSILRIQQVVRGDSAAYFCASSPSQGSNSPLHFGNGTRLTVT.

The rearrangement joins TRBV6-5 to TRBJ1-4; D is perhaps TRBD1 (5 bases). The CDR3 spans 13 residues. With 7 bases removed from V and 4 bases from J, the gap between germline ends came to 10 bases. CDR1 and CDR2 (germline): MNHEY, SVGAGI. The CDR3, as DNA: TGTGCCAGCAAATTGACAGTTAATGAAAAACTGTTTTTT. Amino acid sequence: CASKLTVNEKLFF.

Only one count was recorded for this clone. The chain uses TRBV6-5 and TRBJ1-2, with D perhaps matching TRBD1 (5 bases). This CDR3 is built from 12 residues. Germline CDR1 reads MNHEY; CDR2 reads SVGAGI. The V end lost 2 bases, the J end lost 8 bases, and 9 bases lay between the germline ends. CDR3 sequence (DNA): TGTGCCAGCAGTTACGGGGGGAACGGCTACACCTTC. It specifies CASSYGGNGYTF.

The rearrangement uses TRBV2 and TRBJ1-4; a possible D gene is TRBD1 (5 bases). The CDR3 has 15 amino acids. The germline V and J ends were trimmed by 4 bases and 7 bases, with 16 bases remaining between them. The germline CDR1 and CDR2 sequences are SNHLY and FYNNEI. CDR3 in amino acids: CASSAFPGRGEKLFF. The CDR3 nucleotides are TGTGCCAGCAGTGCTTTTCCAGGGCGGGGTGAAAAACTGTTTTTT.

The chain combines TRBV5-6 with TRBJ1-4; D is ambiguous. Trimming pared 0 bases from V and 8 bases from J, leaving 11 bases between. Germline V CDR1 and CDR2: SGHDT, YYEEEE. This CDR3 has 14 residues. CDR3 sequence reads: CASSLEPGGEKLFF. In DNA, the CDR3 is TGTGCCAGCAGCTTGGAGCCCGGAGGGGAAAAACTGTTTTTT.

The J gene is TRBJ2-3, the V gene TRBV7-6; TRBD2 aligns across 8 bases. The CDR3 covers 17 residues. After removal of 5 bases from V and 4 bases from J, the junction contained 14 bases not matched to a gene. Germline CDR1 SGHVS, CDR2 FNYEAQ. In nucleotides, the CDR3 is TGTGCCAGCAGCCCCAGGGAGGGACTAGAAGTGCCAGATACGCAGTATTTT. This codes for CASSPREGLEVPDTQYF.

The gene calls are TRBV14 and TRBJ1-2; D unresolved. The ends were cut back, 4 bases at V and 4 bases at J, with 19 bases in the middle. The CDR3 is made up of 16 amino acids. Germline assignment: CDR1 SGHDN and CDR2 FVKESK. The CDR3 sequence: CASSRGVGPRVYGYTF. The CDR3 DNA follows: TGTGCCAGCAGCCGCGGGGTCGGTCCCCGGGTCTATGGCTACACCTTC.

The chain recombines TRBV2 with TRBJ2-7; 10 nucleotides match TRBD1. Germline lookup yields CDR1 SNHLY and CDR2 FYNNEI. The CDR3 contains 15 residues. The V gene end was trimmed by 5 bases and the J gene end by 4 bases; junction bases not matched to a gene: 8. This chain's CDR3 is CASSLRAGQGYEQYF. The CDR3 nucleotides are TGTGCCAGCAGTCTCAGAGCGGGACAGGGGTACGAGCAGTACTTC. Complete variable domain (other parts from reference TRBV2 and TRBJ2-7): EPEVTQTPSHQVTQMGQEVILRCVPISNHLYFYWYRQILGQKVEFLVSFYNNEISEKSEIFDDQFSVERPDGSNFTLKIRSTKLEDSAMYFCASSLRAGQGYEQYFGPGTRLTVT.

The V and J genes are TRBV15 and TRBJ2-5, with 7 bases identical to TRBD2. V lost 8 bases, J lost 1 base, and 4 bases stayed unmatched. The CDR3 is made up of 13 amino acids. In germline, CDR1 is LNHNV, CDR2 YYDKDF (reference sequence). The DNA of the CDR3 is TGTGCCACCTCAAAGCGGGGCCAAGAGACCCAGTACTTC. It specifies CATSKRGQETQYF.

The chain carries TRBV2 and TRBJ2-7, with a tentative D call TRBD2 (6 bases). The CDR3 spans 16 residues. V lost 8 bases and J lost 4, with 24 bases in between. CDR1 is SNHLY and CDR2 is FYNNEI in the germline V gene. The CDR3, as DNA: TGTGCCAGCGGTCTGCCTATTGGCAGGGAGGAATACGAGCAGTACTTC. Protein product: CASGLPIGREEYEQYF.

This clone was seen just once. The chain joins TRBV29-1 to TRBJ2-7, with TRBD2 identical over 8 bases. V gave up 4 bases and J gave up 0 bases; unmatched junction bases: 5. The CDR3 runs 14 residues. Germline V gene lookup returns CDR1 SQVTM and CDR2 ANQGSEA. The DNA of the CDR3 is TGCAGCGTTGTTAGCGGGGTTAGCTCCTACGAGCAGTACTTC. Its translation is CSVVSGVSSYEQYF.